This entry lists 2 T cell receptor beta chains sequenced from one sample in a study of graft-versus-host responses after intestinal transplantation. Antigens for these TCRs are unknown. The protocol was immunoSEQ multiplex PCR, while the TCRdb copy is restricted to in-frame clones and leaves out a portion. The table lists tens of thousands of clones, roughly nine tenths of them singletons, with under 0.55% in the top ten. The sequences come from unstimulated CD8+ T cells sorted from spleen or lymph node cells, collected before intestinal transplant. Every receptor here comes from a human donor who received an intestinal transplant.

The V call is TRBV2, the J call TRBJ2-3, with D unclear. CDR1 and CDR2 from the germline V gene are SNHLY and FYNNEI. CDR3 length: 15 amino acids. V lost 6 bases and J lost 4, with 17 bases in between. This chain's CDR3 is CASRPELALADTQYF. The CDR3 coding sequence is TGTGCCAGCAGGCCGGAGTTGGCCTTGGCAGATACGCAGTATTTT.

This clone was counted only a few times. The V gene is TRBV6-5, the J gene TRBJ2-7, with TRBD2 identical over 8 bases. Germline values: CDR1 MNHEY, CDR2 SVGAGI. This CDR3 is 14 amino acids long. With 6 bases clipped from V and 7 bases from J, the junction kept 11 bases outside the gene matches. CDR3 in amino acids: CASSLPGGMGEQYF. The CDR3 region has the DNA TGTGCCAGCAGCCTCCCGGGGGGGATGGGGGAGCAGTACTTC.